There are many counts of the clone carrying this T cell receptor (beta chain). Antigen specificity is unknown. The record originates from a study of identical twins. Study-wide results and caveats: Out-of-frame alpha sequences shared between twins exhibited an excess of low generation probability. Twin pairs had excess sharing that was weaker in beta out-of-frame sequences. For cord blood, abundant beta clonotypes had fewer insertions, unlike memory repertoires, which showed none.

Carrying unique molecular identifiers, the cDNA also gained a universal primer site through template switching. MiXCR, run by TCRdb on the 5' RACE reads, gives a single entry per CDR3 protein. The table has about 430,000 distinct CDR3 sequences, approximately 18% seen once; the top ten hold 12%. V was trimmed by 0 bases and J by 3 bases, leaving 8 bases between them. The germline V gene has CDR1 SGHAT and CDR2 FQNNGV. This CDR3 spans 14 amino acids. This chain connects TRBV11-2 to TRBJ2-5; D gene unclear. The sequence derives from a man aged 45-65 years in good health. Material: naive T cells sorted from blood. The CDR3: CASSLEYRKETQYF. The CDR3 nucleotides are TGTGCCAGCAGCTTAGAGTATAGAAAAGAGACCCAGTACTTC.